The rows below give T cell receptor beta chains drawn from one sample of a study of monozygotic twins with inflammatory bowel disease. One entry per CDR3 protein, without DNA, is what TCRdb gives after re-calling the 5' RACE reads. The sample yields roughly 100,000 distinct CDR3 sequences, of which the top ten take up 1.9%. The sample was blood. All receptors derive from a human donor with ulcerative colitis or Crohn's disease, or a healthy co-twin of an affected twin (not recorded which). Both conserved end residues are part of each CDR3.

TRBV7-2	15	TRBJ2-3	CASSPVRRGTDTQYF
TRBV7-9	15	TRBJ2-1	CASSLFGSLYNEQFF
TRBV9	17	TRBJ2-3	CASSDYGGAGVEDTQYF
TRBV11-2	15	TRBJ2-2	CASSLRKTNTGELFF
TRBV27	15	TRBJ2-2	CASTTGQGYTGELFF
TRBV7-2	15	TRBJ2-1	CASSLSGSAFNEQFF
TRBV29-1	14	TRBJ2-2	CSVGDTTNTGELFF
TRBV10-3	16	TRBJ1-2	CAISDPRGRSDYGYTF
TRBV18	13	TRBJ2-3	CASSPWTTDTQYF
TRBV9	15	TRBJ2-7	CASSPSSGGPEEQYF
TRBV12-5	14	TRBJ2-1	CASALGGPYNEQFF
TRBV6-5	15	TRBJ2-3	CASSYLGGQADTQYF
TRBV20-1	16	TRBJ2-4	CSATPGGRLAKNIQYF
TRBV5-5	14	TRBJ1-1	CASSLAFSGVQAFF
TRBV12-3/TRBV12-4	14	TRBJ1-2	CASSLQTGNYGYTF
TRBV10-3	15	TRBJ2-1	CAISESPGHYNEQFF
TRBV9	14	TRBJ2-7	CASSVTPESYEQYF
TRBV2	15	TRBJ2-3	CASSVRLAGTDTQYF
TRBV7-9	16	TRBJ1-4	CASSLFSGQDREKLFF
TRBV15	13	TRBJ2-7	CATSRDDPREQYF
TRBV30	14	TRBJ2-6	CAWIYGGGANVLTF
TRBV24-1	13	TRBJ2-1	CATKGQGWNEQFF
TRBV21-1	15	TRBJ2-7	CASSKIPSGTYEQYF
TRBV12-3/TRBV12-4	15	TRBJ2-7	CASSSRSGLHYEQYF
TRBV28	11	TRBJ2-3	CASSLMDTQYF
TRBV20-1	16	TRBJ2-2	CSARDGGRGYGGELFF
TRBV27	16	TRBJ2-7	CASSPPSGTSVYEQYF
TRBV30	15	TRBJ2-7	CAWSDFSSLTGEQYF
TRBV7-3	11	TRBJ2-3	CASSLGATQYF
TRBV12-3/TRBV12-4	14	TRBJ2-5	CASSRPGQQETQYF
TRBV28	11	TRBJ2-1	CASSYDNEQFF
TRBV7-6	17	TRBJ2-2	CASSLVGFSENTGELFF
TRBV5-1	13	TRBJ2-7	CASRGPLTNEQYF
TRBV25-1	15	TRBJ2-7	CASSEVATGTYEQYF
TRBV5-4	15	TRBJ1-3	CASSGDRQGVNTIYF
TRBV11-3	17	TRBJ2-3	CASSLGRLAENTDTQYF
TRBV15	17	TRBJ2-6	CATSKGTGYSGANVLTF
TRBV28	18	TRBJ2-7	CASSSPLAGVTRGSVQYF
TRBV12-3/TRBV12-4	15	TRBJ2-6	CASPTDRSGANVLTF
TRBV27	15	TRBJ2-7	CASSLSAGGLYEQYF
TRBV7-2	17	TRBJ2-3	CASSSQTSGAYTDTQYF
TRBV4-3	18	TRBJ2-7	CASSQEGRVGTRRNEQYF
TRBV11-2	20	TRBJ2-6	CASSLEGLAGDYSGANVLTF
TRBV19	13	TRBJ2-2	CASNSGLTGELFF
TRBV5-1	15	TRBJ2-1	CASSLGTSGSSEQFF
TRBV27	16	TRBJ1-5	CASSLFRGGSNQPQHF
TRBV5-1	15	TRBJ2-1	CASRAGTSGRNEQFF
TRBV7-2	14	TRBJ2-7	CASSLDRTPWEQYF
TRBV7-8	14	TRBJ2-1	CASSVRPRGNEQFF
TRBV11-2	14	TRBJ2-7	CASSFGAGGSEQYF
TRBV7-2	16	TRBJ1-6	CASSVNSPSFNSPLHF
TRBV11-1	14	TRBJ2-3	CASSFLASTDTQYF